This TCR beta chain was captured in a study of cytomegalovirus exposure and HLA in healthy donors. Study outcomes and limitations: Reports indicate that TCR beta sequences accurately predicted the HLA-A and HLA-B alleles of most subjects. Presence/absence analyses supposed approximately even sequencing depth among donors.

The PCR ran on 60 Vbeta and 13 Jbeta primers. Using immunoSEQ multiplex PCR, the repertoire was profiled, and TCRdb retains in-frame clones only, with some absent. The table lists more than 70,000 clones, approximately 70% of them singletons. Comment on this clone: No antigen is known for it.

The CDR3 length is 14 residues. The germline gives CDR1 MNHNS, CDR2 SASEGT. V dropped 1 base and J dropped 4; count of bases not matched to a gene: 2. The sequenced sample was PBMCs. J is TRBJ2-7 and V is TRBV6-1, with TRBD1 matching 9 bases. The receptor comes from a woman in her forties or fifties in good health and CMV-seropositive. CDR3 sequence (DNA): TGTGCCAGCAGTGAAGGGACAGGGGAATACGAGCAGTACTTC. It codes for CASSEGTGEYEQYF.